This TCR beta chain emerged from a study of T-cell memory formation after mild COVID-19. Study-wide results and limits: Nothing showed for sure that second-wave clones peaking on day 37 were SARS-CoV-2 specific.

TCRdb used MiXCR to reprocess the 5' RACE reads, holding one entry per CDR3 protein. The top ten clones hold 9.5% to 15% of a sample with approximately 580,000 distinct CDR3 sequences, 20% of them seen once. This clonotype turned up a few times. As yet, its antigen is unknown. The TCR originated in an adult woman who had mild COVID-19 (a few samples of this study predate the infection). Cell type and time point are not known. Source material: PBMCs or a T cell subset sorted from them (not recorded which).

CDR3 in amino acids: CASKESNQPQHF. CDR3 bases: TGTGCCAGCAAGGAAAGCAATCAGCCCCAGCATTTT. J is TRBJ1-5 and V is TRBV3-1, with no clear D. The germline V gene encodes CDR1 LGHDT and CDR2 YNNKEL (reference sequence). The CDR3 is 12 amino acids. Trimming left V 7 bases short and J 1 base short, with 5 bases between.